This T cell receptor beta chain appears in the sequencing data of a study of T cell changes during pregnancy in multiple sclerosis. Measured with immunoSEQ multiplex PCR; TCRdb has only the in-frame clones, and not every one. The sample comprises 76,000 or so clones, around 93% of which are singletons, and around 0.75% rests with the top ten. The CDR3 runs to 14 residues. Germline V CDR1 and CDR2: MNHEY, SVGAGI. V lost 2 bases to trimming and J lost 4 bases, with 11 bases between them. The chain has TRBV6-5 and TRBJ2-5, with D possibly TRBD2 on 5 matching bases. The sequences come from peripheral blood, collected in the second trimester of pregnancy. The receptor was derived from a female donor in good health, enrolled as a control in a pregnancy study. CDR3 sequence: CASSYSGTLETQYF. The CDR3 region has the DNA TGTGCCAGCAGTTACAGCGGCACGTTAGAGACCCAGTACTTC.